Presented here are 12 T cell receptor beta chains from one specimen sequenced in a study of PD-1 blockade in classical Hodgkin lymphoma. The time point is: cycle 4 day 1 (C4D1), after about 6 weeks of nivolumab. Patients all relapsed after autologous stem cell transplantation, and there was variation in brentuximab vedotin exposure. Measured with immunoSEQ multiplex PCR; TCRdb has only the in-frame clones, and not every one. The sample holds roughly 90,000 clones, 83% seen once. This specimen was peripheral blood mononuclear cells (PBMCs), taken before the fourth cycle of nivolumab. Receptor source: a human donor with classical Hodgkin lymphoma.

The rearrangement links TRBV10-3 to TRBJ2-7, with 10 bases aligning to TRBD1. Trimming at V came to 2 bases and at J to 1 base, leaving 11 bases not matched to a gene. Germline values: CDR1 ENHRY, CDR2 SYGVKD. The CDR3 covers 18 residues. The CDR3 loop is CAISEMGTGERGSYEQYF. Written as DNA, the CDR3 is TGTGCCATCAGTGAGATGGGGACAGGGGAAAGAGGGTCCTACGAGCAGTACTTC.

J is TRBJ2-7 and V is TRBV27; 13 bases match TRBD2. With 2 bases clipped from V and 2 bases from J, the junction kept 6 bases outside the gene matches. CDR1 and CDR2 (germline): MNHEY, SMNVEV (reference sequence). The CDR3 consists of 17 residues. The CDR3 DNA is TGTGCCAGCAGTTTAAGGGGCGGACTAGCGGGAGCCTACGAGCAGTACTTC. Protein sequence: CASSLRGGLAGAYEQYF.

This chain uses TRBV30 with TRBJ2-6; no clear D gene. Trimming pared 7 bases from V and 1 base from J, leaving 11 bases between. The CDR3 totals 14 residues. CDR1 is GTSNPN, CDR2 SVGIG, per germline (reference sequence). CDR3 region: CASRRISGANVLTF. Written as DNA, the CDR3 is TGTGCCTCCCGCCGAATATCTGGGGCCAACGTCCTGACTTTC.

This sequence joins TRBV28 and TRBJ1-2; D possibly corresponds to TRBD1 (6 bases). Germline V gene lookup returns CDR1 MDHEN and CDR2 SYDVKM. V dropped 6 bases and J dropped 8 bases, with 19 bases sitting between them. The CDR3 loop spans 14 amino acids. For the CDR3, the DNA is TGTGCCAGCAGACGTTCCGGGACACCGGAAGGCTACACCTTC. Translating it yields CASRRSGTPEGYTF.

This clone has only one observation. Here the CDR3 DNA reads TGTGCCAGCAGCTTATTCGGACTAGCGGGAGCTTTGGGCTACGAGCAGTACTTC. It is translated as CASSLFGLAGALGYEQYF. The chain combines TRBV7-2 with TRBJ2-7; 13 nucleotides agree with TRBD2. Germline CDR1 is SGHTA and CDR2 is FQGNSA. The CDR3 runs to 18 residues. Trimming removed 2 bases from V and 3 bases from J; junction bases left unmatched: 10.

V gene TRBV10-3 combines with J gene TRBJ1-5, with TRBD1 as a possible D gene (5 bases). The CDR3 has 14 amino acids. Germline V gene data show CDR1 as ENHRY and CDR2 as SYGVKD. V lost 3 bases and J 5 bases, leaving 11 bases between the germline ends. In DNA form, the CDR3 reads TGTGCCATCAGTGATTACGGCAGGGATCAGCCCCAGCATTTT. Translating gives CAISDYGRDQPQHF.

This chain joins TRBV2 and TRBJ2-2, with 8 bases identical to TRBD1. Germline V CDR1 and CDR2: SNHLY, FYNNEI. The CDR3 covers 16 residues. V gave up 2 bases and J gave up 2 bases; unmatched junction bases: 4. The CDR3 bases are TGTGCCAGCAGTGAACAGGGGGCTAAAAACACCGGGGAGCTGTTTTTT. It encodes CASSEQGAKNTGELFF.

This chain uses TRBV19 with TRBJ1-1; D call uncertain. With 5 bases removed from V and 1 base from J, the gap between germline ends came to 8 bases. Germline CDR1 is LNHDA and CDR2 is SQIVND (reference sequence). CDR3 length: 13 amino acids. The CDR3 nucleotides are TGTGCCAGTAGTTTCCCTTCGAACACTGAAGCTTTCTTT. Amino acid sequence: CASSFPSNTEAFF. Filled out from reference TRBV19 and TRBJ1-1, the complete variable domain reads DGGITQSPKYLFRKEGQNVTLSCEQNLNHDAMYWYRQDPGQGLRLIYYSQIVNDFQKGDIAEGYSVSREKKESFPLTVTSAQKNPTAFYLCASSFPSNTEAFFGQGTRLTVV.

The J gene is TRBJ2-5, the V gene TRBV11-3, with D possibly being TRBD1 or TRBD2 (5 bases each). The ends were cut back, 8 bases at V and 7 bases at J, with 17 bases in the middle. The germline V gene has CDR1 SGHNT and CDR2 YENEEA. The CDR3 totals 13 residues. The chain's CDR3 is CASGRSGLVTQYF. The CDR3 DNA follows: TGTGCCAGCGGGCGATCGGGGCTTGTGACCCAGTACTTC.

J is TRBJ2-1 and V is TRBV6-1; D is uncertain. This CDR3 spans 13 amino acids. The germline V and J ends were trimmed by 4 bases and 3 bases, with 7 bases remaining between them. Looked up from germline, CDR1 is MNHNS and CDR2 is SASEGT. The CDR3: CASSVVYYNEQFF. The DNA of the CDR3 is TGTGCCAGCAGTGTCGTCTACTACAATGAGCAGTTCTTC.

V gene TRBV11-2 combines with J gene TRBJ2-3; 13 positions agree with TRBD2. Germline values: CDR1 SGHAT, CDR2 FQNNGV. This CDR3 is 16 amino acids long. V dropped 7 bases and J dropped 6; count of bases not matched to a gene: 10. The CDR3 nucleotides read TGTGCCAGCACCCTATCACTAGCGGGAGGGGCCGATACGCAGTATTTT. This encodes CASTLSLAGGADTQYF.

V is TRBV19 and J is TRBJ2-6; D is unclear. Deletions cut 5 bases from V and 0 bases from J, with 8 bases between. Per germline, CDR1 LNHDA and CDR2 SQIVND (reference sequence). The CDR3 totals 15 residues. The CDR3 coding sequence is TGTGCCAGTAGTCTTTATAGCTCTGGGGCCAACGTCCTGACTTTC. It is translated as CASSLYSSGANVLTF.